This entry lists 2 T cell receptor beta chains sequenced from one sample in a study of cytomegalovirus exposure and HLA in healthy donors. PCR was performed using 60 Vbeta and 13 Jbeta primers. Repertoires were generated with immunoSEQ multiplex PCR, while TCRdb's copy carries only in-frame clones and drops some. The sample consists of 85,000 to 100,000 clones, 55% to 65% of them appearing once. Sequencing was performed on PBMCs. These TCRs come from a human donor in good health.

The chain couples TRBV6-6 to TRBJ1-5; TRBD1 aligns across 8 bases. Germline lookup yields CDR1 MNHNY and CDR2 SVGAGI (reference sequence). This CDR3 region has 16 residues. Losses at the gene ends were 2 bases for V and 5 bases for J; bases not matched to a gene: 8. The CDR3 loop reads CASSYRRTGQHQPQHF. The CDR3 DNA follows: TGTGCCAGCAGTTACCGAAGGACAGGGCAACATCAGCCCCAGCATTTT.

The CDR3 sequence: CASSPGLTDYEQYF. The CDR3 DNA sequence: TGTGCCAGTAGCCCGGGACTGACCGACTACGAGCAGTACTTC. The genes are TRBV19 and TRBJ2-7, with TRBD2 as a possible D gene (6 bases). Deletions cut 6 bases from V and 3 bases from J, with 15 bases between. In germline, CDR1 is LNHDA, CDR2 SQIVND (reference sequence). The CDR3 is 14 amino acids. Looking up the rest from reference TRBV19 and TRBJ2-7 gives the full variable domain: DGGITQSPKYLFRKEGQNVTLSCEQNLNHDAMYWYRQDPGQGLRLIYYSQIVNDFQKGDIAEGYSVSREKKESFPLTVTSAQKNPTAFYLCASSPGLTDYEQYFGPGTRLTVT.